The text below deals with one TCR beta chain. The CDR3 extends over 15 amino acids. Trimming cost V 6 bases and J 0 bases; bases outside gene matches: 5. The data derive from a study of blood T cells in healthy people across ages. A second PCR, run for roughly 7 to 11 cycles, used a sample-barcoded 5' primer plus a J-beta primer mix. Each cDNA molecule received a tag from a template-switch adaptor that had 12 random nucleotides. TCRdb re-derived calls from the 5' RACE reads in MiXCR, one entry per CDR3 protein. The sample holds roughly 800,000 distinct CDR3 sequences, 30% to 45% seen once. This TCR was sampled from a young man in good health. The sample taken for sequencing was blood. The chain has TRBV12-3 or TRBV12-4 and TRBJ1-5; 7 positions agree with TRBD1. The CDR3 region is CASSLRGDSNQPQHF. The CDR3 DNA reads TGTGCCAGCAGCCTCAGGGGGGATAGCAATCAGCCCCAGCATTTT.